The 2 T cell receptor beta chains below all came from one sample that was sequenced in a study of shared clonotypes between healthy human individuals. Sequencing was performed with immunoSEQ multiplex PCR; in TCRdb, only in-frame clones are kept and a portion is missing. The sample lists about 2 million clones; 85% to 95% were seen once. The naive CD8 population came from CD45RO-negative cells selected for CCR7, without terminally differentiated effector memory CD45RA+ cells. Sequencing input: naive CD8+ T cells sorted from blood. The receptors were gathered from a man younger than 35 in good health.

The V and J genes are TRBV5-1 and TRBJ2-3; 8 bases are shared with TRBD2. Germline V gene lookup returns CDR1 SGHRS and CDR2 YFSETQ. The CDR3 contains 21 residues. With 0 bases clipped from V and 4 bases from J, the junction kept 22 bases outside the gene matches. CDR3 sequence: CASSLAPLDSGEWSGADTQYF. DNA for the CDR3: TGCGCCAGCAGCTTGGCGCCGTTGGATAGCGGGGAGTGGAGTGGGGCAGATACGCAGTATTTT.

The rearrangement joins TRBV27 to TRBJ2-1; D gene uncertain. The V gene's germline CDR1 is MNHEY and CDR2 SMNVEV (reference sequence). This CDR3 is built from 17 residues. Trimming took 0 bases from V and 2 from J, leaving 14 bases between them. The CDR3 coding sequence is TGTGCCAGCAGTTTATCGCCGTCTCCTTCTACCTACAATGAGCAGTTCTTC. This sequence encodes CASSLSPSPSTYNEQFF.